The rows below give T cell receptor beta chains drawn from one sample of a study of blood T cell repertoires in COVID-19. Produced via immunoSEQ multiplex PCR; TCRdb's table is partial and in-frame only. This sample has 55,000 to 80,000 clones, with approximately 91% found just once. The sample consisted of peripheral blood. The receptors were sampled from a man aged 45-65 years with acute or convalescent COVID-19. Each CDR3 is given without its conserved first and last residue. Where a row states a size, it is once, few, many or the class of an expanded clone; other rows omit it.

clone_size | v_call | cdr3_aa
NA | TRBV7-3 | ASSLTGTGSNTEAF
NA | TRBV5-4 | ASSWDSQNYGYT
NA | TRBV30 | AWIITGTGRYGYT
NA | TRBV29-1 | SVEDNLLGYT
NA | TRBV28 | ASSLVPSGGYTSTDTQY
NA | TRBV19 | ASSKWQGNTGELF
once | TRBV11-2 | ASSLGRNRGGEKLF
NA | TRBV19 | ASSQADNQPQH
NA | TRBV6-6 | ASRKGLAGAETQY
NA | TRBV12-3/TRBV12-4 | ASSLDRDYGYT
NA | TRBV2 | ASSGAFATNEKLF
NA | TRBV18 | ASSPPGTGGAAF
once | TRBV6-5 | ASSPRTDAQH
NA | TRBV6-1 | ASSEGFTGLPGRTEAF
NA | TRBV27 | ASTPRGGAEGYT
once | TRBV18 | ASSPQGQGASNYGYT
NA | TRBV25-1 | ASSESVGTGNSPLH